This TCR beta chain was sequenced during a study of T cells in Graves' hyperthyroidism and ophthalmopathy (dated by TCRdb to the late 2010s). Describing the broader study: Peripheral blood was sampled at the time of initial diagnosis, prior to any treatment. To identify TCR V-J signatures that set the groups apart, the researchers used a discovery cohort of 95 to 100 patients, made up of about 44 with Graves' ophthalmopathy and some 55 with stable Graves' hyperthyroidism. Prospective prediction of ophthalmopathy was tested in an independent validation cohort consisting of roughly 20 hyperthyroidism patients and approximately 16 patients who later progressed to ophthalmopathy. The approximately 90 discovery patients were divided at random into training and test sets in a 7:3 ratio. The study also compared thyroid tissue and blood T-cell repertoires from roughly 6 Graves' hyperthyroidism patients. After blood sampling, hyperthyroidism patients were treated with methimazole at a starting dose of 30 mg daily, and ophthalmopathy patients were treated with high-dose intravenous methylprednisolone. According to the paper, TCR Vbeta CDR3 sequencing was carried out on 135 peripheral blood samples, which came from under 50 ophthalmopathy, around 75 hyperthyroidism and some 17 progressor patients.

TCR beta CDR3 regions were amplified from RNA transcripts. The TCR CDR3 was subjected to a first round of RT-PCR using the HTBI primer set and the Qiagen OneStep RT-PCR kit. The libraries were constructed in a second round of multiplex PCR and then size-selected and purified. Paired-end sequencing of the libraries was performed with 100 bp reads on an Illumina HiSeq2000. In the paper's pipeline: Raw data were processed with SOAPnuke, discarding reads with adapters, uncalled bases, mean Phred below 15, or no exact constant-primer or identifier match. COPE v1.2.5 was used to merge the high-quality paired reads, and each unique nucleotide sequence was defined as a clonotype. MiTCR v1.1 was used to align clonotypes to the IMGT TRBV, TRBD and TRBJ reference segments. Only V-J combinations with frequency above 0.0001, covering 99% to 99.2% of repertoires, were analysed. A TCS score was defined as the ratio between F50 (clonal expansion) and ExV (chaos), using BLOSUM62-based TCRdist between CDR3 peptides within each V-J. Welch's t-statistics and random forest reduced around 510 V-J features to 13, which were used in a naive Bayes classifier (R e1071). TCRdb ran its own pipeline on the public reads, namely fastp trimming at Q25 and MiXCR clone calling, and kept in-frame beta chains. Each entry is one CDR3 protein sequence, shown with its most common DNA and genes. These V and J calls derive from TCRdb rather than the authors' analysis. Present in this sample are about 560,000 distinct CDR3 sequences, over 15% of which were seen just once. Jointly, the top ten make up more than 15% of the sample.

CDR1 and CDR2 are read off the germline V gene (reference sequence) as DFQATT and SNEGSKA. The CDR3 goes from the cysteine to the phenylalanine over 13 residues. CDR3 DNA only is kept here, 39 bases in frame from base 1. The V end loses 7 bases and the J end loses 1 base, and a stretch of 14 bases separates them. Stable Graves' hyperthyroidism was defined as the absence of progression to ophthalmopathy over 18 months of follow-up. Hyperthyroidism patients were aged 18 to 65 years and newly diagnosed, with disease duration of less than 2 months. Any patient with an uncontrolled infection, another autoimmune disease, pregnancy or lactation was excluded. Diagnoses were established on the basis of clinical symptoms, serum thyroxine and TRAb, thyroid ultrasound, and orbital computed tomography. Ficoll-Paque density gradient centrifugation was used to isolate PBMCs from 9.5 to 10 ml of fresh peripheral blood. Trizol reagent was used to extract total RNA, and RNA quality was then checked on an Agilent 2100 Bioanalyzer.

The investigation overall reported the following: In validation, the model predicted progression to ophthalmopathy a median of about 5.9 months before onset, with over 60% sensitivity and 72.22% specificity. Most expanded thyroid clonotypes (frequency above 0.001) were also detected in blood, suggesting blood repertoires may reflect thyroid immune responses. No statistical method was used to fix the sample size in advance, and group allocation was not hidden from the investigators. A 13 V-J signature model separated ophthalmopathy from stable hyperthyroidism, with around 91% sensitivity and 81.08% specificity in cross-validation and 80%/75% in testing.

This clonotype was seen more than once but under ten times. Its antigen is unknown. No much larger clone is present one base from it, and per-base qualities are unavailable. Sequencing used blood. This TCR derives from a woman aged 18 to 35 with Graves' hyperthyroidism. The V gene is TRBV20-1 and the J gene is TRBJ2-7, with no D gene named confidently. The CDR3 reads CSGLGIRSYEQYF. The DNA is TGCAGTGGTCTAGGTATTAGATCCTACGAGCAGTACTTC.